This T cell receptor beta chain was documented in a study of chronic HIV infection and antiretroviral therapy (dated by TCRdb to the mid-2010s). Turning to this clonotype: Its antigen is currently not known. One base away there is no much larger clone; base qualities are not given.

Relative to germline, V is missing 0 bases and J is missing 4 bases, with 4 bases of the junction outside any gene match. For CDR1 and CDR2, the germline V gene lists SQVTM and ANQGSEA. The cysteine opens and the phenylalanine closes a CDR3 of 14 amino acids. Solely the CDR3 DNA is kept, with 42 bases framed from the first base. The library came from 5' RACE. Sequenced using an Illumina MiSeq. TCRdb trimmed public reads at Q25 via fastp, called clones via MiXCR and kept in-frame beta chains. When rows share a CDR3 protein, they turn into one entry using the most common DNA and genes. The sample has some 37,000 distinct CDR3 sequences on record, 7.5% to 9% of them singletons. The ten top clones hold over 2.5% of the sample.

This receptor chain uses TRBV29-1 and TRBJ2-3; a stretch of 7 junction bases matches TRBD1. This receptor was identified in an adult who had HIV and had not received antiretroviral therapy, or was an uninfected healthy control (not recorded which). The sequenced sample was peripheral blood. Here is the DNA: TGCAGCGTTGAAGATCGACAGGGCTCAGATACGCAGTATTTT. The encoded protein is CSVEDRQGSDTQYF.